This T cell receptor beta chain emerged from a study of cytomegalovirus exposure and HLA in healthy donors. Study in general: The approximately 700 first-cohort repertoires shared a platform with the 130 or so validation repertoires, as reported in a later analysis.

Germline V gene data show CDR1 as MNHEY and CDR2 as SMNVEV (reference sequence). The CDR3 length is 13 residues. The germline V and J ends were trimmed by 3 bases and 4 bases, with 7 bases remaining between them. Profiled with immunoSEQ multiplex PCR; TCRdb holds only in-frame clones, not every one. The sample records more than 120,000 clones, about 87% being singletons. Whole-study findings and limits: Some TCR beta chains (about 180 of them) were listed as cytomegalovirus-associated.

As for this clone: Its antigen is unknown.

The sequenced sample consisted of PBMCs. This chain connects TRBV27 to TRBJ1-5; no reliable D call. The sequence derives from a man in his late teens or twenties in good health and CMV-seropositive. The CDR3 loop is CASSFAKNQPQHF. DNA for the CDR3: TGTGCCAGCAGTTTCGCGAAAAATCAGCCCCAGCATTTT.